A selection of T cell receptor beta chains follows, all from one sample in a study of blood T cell repertoires in COVID-19. Using immunoSEQ multiplex PCR, the repertoire was profiled, and TCRdb retains in-frame clones only, with some absent. The repertoire has about 110,000 clones, 83% of them found once; the top ten carry 18%. The sample comprised peripheral blood. The source is a woman in her sixties or seventies with acute or convalescent COVID-19. CDR3s include the opening cysteine and the closing phenylalanine or tryptophan. A D gene is named only where the DNA matches it firmly. Not all rows give a size; the values are once, few, many and, for expanded clones, a class.

CASSQQSSGNTIYF | TGTGCCAGCAGCCAACAGTCTTCTGGAAACACCATATATTTT | 14 | - | TRBJ1-3 | TRBV3-1/TRBV3-2 | -
CASSESSTQYF | TGCGCCAGCAGTGAGTCCTCCACGCAGTATTTT | 11 | - | TRBJ2-3 | TRBV10-1 | -
CASSIKDSGQPQHF | TGTGCCAGTAGTATTAAGGATTCAGGTCAGCCCCAGCATTTT | 14 | - | TRBJ1-5 | TRBV19 | -
CASSPRGRGGEAFF | TGTGCCAGCAGCCCCCGGGGGAGGGGAGGTGAAGCTTTCTTT | 14 | - | TRBJ1-1 | TRBV7-3 | -
CSGRQGSTYNEQFF | TGCAGCGGGAGACAGGGATCCACCTACAATGAGCAGTTCTTC | 14 | TRBD1 | TRBJ2-1 | TRBV29-1 | -
CASSLRTSGSWDEQFF | TGTGCCAGCTCACTAAGGACTAGCGGGAGTTGGGATGAGCAGTTCTTC | 16 | TRBD2 | TRBJ2-1 | TRBV18 | -
CASSLTGNNYEQYF | TGTGCCAGCAGCCTGACAGGGAACAACTACGAGCAGTACTTC | 14 | TRBD1 | TRBJ2-7 | TRBV6-5 | -
CAWATGAGGLEQYF | TGTGCCTGGGCCACCGGCGCCGGGGGACTCGAGCAGTACTTC | 14 | - | TRBJ2-7 | TRBV30 | -
CASSLSGRGTGGYTF | TGCGCCAGCAGCCTAAGCGGGCGGGGTACCGGTGGCTACACCTTC | 15 | - | TRBJ1-2 | TRBV5-1 | -
CATSVNYNEQFF | TGTGCCACCAGCGTAAATTACAATGAGCAGTTCTTC | 12 | - | TRBJ2-1 | TRBV15 | -
CASSRNSGVTDTQYF | TGTGCCAGCTCACGGAATAGCGGGGTTACAGATACGCAGTATTTT | 15 | TRBD2 | TRBJ2-3 | TRBV18 | -
CATSDPAGTGDGNEQFF | TGTGCCACCAGTGATCCCGCGGGGACAGGGGACGGCAATGAGCAGTTCTTC | 17 | TRBD1 | TRBJ2-1 | TRBV24-1 | -
CASSQVGRGPQYF | TGTGCCAGCAGCCAAGTAGGCAGGGGGCCGCAGTACTTC | 13 | TRBD1 | TRBJ2-7 | TRBV3-1/TRBV3-2 | few
CASSLTHSHRDTGELFF | TGTGCCAGCAGCTTAACTCACTCCCACCGGGACACCGGGGAGCTGTTTTTT | 17 | - | TRBJ2-2 | TRBV7-9 | -
CASSPLTGDTEAFF | TGTGCCAGCTCACCACTAACAGGGGACACTGAAGCTTTCTTT | 14 | TRBD1 | TRBJ1-1 | TRBV18 | few
CASSPNGGNQPQHF | TGTGCCAGCTCACCAAACGGGGGGAATCAGCCCCAGCATTTT | 14 | - | TRBJ1-5 | TRBV18 | -
CASILSSGNTIYF | TGTGCCAGCATTCTGAGCTCTGGAAACACCATATATTTT | 13 | - | TRBJ1-3 | TRBV6-5 | few
CASTPFGTAYGYTF | TGCGCCAGCACTCCCTTTGGGACTGCCTATGGCTACACCTTC | 14 | - | TRBJ1-2 | TRBV10-2 | -
CASMPGTSGSAGELFF | TGTGCCAGTATGCCCGGGACTAGCGGGAGCGCCGGGGAGCTGTTTTTT | 16 | TRBD2 | TRBJ2-2 | TRBV19 | -
CASSPRYEQYF | TGTGCCAGCAGCCCCAGGTACGAGCAGTACTTC | 11 | - | TRBJ2-7 | TRBV28 | once
CASSSDLLSYNEQFF | TGTGCCAGCAGCTCCGATTTACTTTCCTACAATGAGCAGTTCTTC | 15 | - | TRBJ2-1 | TRBV7-9 | -
CASSLSLGTGFSPLHF | TGTGCCAGCAGCCTTTCCTTGGGAACAGGGTTCTCACCCCTCCACTTT | 16 | - | TRBJ1-6 | TRBV11-2 | -
CATSDPTGAGNTIYF | TGTGCCACCAGTGATCCGACAGGGGCTGGAAACACCATATATTTT | 15 | TRBD1 | TRBJ1-3 | TRBV24-1 | -
CASSSFGANVLTF | TGTGCCAGCAGTAGTTTTGGGGCCAACGTCCTGACTTTC | 13 | - | TRBJ2-6 | TRBV7-2 | -
CASSLRQGPGQPQHF | TGTGCCAGCAGTTTAAGACAGGGGCCGGGGCAGCCCCAGCATTTT | 15 | TRBD1 | TRBJ1-5 | TRBV27 | -
CASSSPGTVKETQYF | TGTGCCAGCAGTTCACCCGGGACTGTTAAAGAGACCCAGTACTTC | 15 | - | TRBJ2-5 | TRBV27 | -
CASSLSSPNTGELFF | TGTGCCAGCAGCTTATCTAGCCCCAACACCGGGGAGCTGTTTTTT | 15 | - | TRBJ2-2 | TRBV7-9 | -
CASRGTVTNSPLHF | TGTGCCAGTAGGGGGACAGTGACAAATTCACCCCTCCACTTT | 14 | TRBD1 | TRBJ1-6 | TRBV19 | -
CASSPLGGIGGTQYF | TGTGCCAGCAGCCCCCTAGGAGGGATCGGGGGGACCCAGTACTTC | 15 | - | TRBJ2-5 | TRBV28 | -
CASRSPRRDAEAFF | TGTGCCAGCCGAAGCCCCCGGAGGGACGCTGAAGCTTTCTTT | 14 | - | TRBJ1-1 | TRBV2 | -
CASSSGGPGVGELFF | TGTGCCAGCTCGAGCGGGGGCCCTGGGGTCGGGGAGCTGTTTTTT | 15 | TRBD2 | TRBJ2-2 | TRBV6-6 | -
CASSLRAGAFDTQYF | TGTGCCAGCAGCTTACGCGCAGGGGCCTTTGATACGCAGTATTTT | 15 | - | TRBJ2-3 | TRBV11-3 | -
CASSEYSSDRGYEQYF | TGTGCCAGCAGTGAATATTCTTCGGACAGGGGATACGAGCAGTACTTC | 16 | TRBD1 | TRBJ2-7 | TRBV25-1 | -
CASSEGQWPQHF | TGTGCCAGCAGCGAGGGCCAATGGCCCCAGCATTTT | 12 | - | TRBJ1-5 | TRBV6-5 | -
CASSLPNGGRLHF | TGTGCCAGCAGTTTACCCAACGGAGGGCGACTCCACTTT | 13 | - | TRBJ1-6 | TRBV27 | -
CASSQGGLISYNEQFF | TGCGCCAGCAGCCAAGGGGGGCTTATCTCCTACAATGAGCAGTTCTTC | 16 | - | TRBJ2-1 | TRBV4-3 | -
CASSLGEVQPQHF | TGTGCCAGCAGCTTAGGGGAGGTTCAGCCCCAGCATTTT | 13 | - | TRBJ1-5 | TRBV11-2 | few
CASSYRDRGFEQYF | TGTGCCAGCAGCTATCGGGACAGGGGATTTGAGCAGTACTTC | 14 | TRBD1 | TRBJ2-7 | TRBV11-2 | once
CATSGRAGEPQHF | TGTGCCACCAGTGGGAGGGCTGGGGAGCCCCAGCATTTT | 13 | - | TRBJ1-5 | TRBV24-1 | -
CASNEGGTSMTGELFF | TGTGCCAGTAACGAGGGGGGGACCTCGATGACCGGGGAGCTGTTTTTT | 16 | - | TRBJ2-2 | TRBV19 | -
CATSSVGAYNEQFF | TGTGCCACCAGCAGTGTGGGAGCCTACAATGAGCAGTTCTTC | 14 | - | TRBJ2-1 | TRBV15 | once
CASSTYRVPGTEAFF | TGTGCCAGCAGCACATACAGGGTGCCCGGCACTGAAGCTTTCTTT | 15 | - | TRBJ1-1 | TRBV7-8 | -
CASSLAGGAPSSIHEAFF | TGTGCCAGCAGCTTGGCGGGGGGGGCGCCAAGTAGTATCCATGAAGCTTTCTTT | 18 | - | TRBJ1-1 | TRBV5-5 | -
CASAGSNTEAFF | TGCGCCAGCGCCGGGTCGAACACTGAAGCTTTCTTT | 12 | - | TRBJ1-1 | TRBV5-1 | once
CAWDTGFQESQYF | TGTGCCTGGGATACGGGGTTCCAAGAGTCCCAGTACTTC | 13 | - | TRBJ2-5 | TRBV30 | -
CASSFRSYGYTF | TGTGCCAGCAGTTTTAGGAGCTATGGCTACACCTTC | 12 | - | TRBJ1-2 | TRBV12-3/TRBV12-4 | -
CASSQDTGGSNGYTF | TGTGCCAGCAGCCAAGATACAGGGGGGTCCAATGGCTACACCTTC | 15 | TRBD1 | TRBJ1-2 | TRBV3-1/TRBV3-2 | -
CASSTHRALGETQYF | TGTGCCAGCAGTACGCACAGGGCACTCGGGGAGACCCAGTACTTC | 15 | - | TRBJ2-5 | TRBV28 | -
CASSFLGQSGELFF | TGTGCCAGCAGTTTCCTCGGACAGTCCGGGGAGCTGTTTTTT | 14 | - | TRBJ2-2 | TRBV27 | -
CASSQDLGGTTEAFF | TGTGCCAGCAGCCAAGATCTAGGGGGCACCACTGAAGCTTTCTTT | 15 | TRBD1 | TRBJ1-1 | TRBV3-1/TRBV3-2 | -
CASSPREQTDIQYF | TGTGCCAGCTCACCGAGGGAACAAACAGACATTCAGTACTTC | 14 | - | TRBJ2-4 | TRBV18 | -
CASTRDRGSEAFF | TGTGCCAGCACCCGGGACAGGGGATCTGAAGCTTTCTTT | 13 | TRBD1 | TRBJ1-1 | TRBV9 | -
CASSQDAAQGETQYF | TGCGCCAGCAGCCAGGATGCGGCTCAGGGAGAGACCCAGTACTTC | 15 | - | TRBJ2-5 | TRBV4-1 | few
CASSLKPGKQYF | TGTGCCAGCAGCCTGAAACCGGGAAAGCAGTACTTC | 12 | - | TRBJ2-7 | TRBV3-1/TRBV3-2 | -
CASSPLLAGAGELFF | TGTGCCAGCTCACCACTGCTAGCGGGAGCCGGGGAGCTGTTTTTT | 15 | TRBD2 | TRBJ2-2 | TRBV18 | -
CASTPLGTGGYEQYF | TGTGCCAGCACCCCATTAGGGACAGGGGGCTACGAGCAGTACTTC | 15 | TRBD1 | TRBJ2-7 | TRBV6-5 | -
CASSDGRGSEKLFF | TGTGCCAGCAGTGATGGCAGGGGATCTGAAAAACTGTTTTTT | 14 | - | TRBJ1-4 | TRBV2 | few
CASSLSGPNEKLFF | TGTGCCAGCAGTTTATCGGGGCCCAATGAAAAACTGTTTTTT | 14 | - | TRBJ1-4 | TRBV27 | -
CASSWAGGATDTQYF | TGTGCCAGCAGCTGGGCAGGGGGCGCAACAGATACGCAGTATTTT | 15 | TRBD1 | TRBJ2-3 | TRBV7-9 | many